Sequencing of this T cell receptor beta chain was carried out in a study of metastatic and nonmetastatic thyroid tumors. Across the whole study: Malignant thyroid and benign thyroid patients provided blood and tumor or nodule tissue whose repertoires were compared.

The CDR3 length is 11 residues. Trimming removed 7 bases at V and 3 bases at J, with 4 bases between. Germline V CDR1 and CDR2: MNHNS, SASEGT. In the source study's methods: A classifier for distant metastasis in papillary thyroid cancer was constructed using CDR3 differences observed across clinicopathological groups. MiXCR reprocessed the PCR reads for TCRdb. The V and J calls reflect TCRdb's pipeline rather than the authors' work. The sample has 13,000 or so clones; 20% to 30% are singletons. In regard to this clone: As yet, its antigen is unknown.

Whole-study findings and limits: For both blood and tumor, malignant thyroid tumors reportedly showed significantly higher TCR beta diversity than benign nodules did.

Every patient was untreated before thyroid surgery. The chain is built from TRBV6-1 and TRBJ1-3; no clear D. The sample taken for sequencing was adjacent normal tissue. The clonotype comes from a female donor with papillary thyroid cancer or a benign thyroid nodule (not recorded which). Some clones in this sample may be carry-over from other donors' samples. The CDR3 protein is CASTRGNTIYF. The CDR3 DNA follows: TGTGCCAGCACCCGTGGAAACACCATATATTTT.